This T cell receptor beta chain is drawn from a study of vaccination effects on CD4 cells after COVID-19. Pools of viral peptides were used by the ViraFEST assay to expand antigen-specific CD4+ T cells ahead of sequencing. Following 10 days of culture, CD4+ T cells were isolated. The person had a PCR-confirmed SARS-CoV-2 infection during March to December 2020. Sequencing was performed with immunoSEQ multiplex PCR; in TCRdb, only in-frame clones are kept and a portion is missing. The table shows some 35,000 clones, with around 70% occurring only once. To note about this clone: Its antigen is not identified.

Trimming left V 1 base short and J 9 bases short, with 16 bases between. CDR3 length: 14 amino acids. The germline V gene encodes CDR1 LGHDT and CDR2 YNNKEL (reference sequence). The receptor was derived from a human donor who had a prior SARS-CoV-2 infection. The chain uses TRBV3-1 (or the pseudogene TRBV3-2) and TRBJ2-7; no clear D gene. The sequences come from CD4+ T cells from PBMCs cultured with HCoV-NL63 spike peptides, collected before COVID-19 vaccination. Here the CDR3 DNA reads TGTGCCAGCAGCCAAGCTTCAGGCCCTCTACGGCAGTACTTC. This gives the protein CASSQASGPLRQYF.